This TCR beta chain was observed in a study of neurological immune-mediated disorders. Germline-derived CDR1 and CDR2 are SGDLS and YYNGEE. The CDR3 covers 16 residues. The V segment lost 0 bases and the J segment 2 bases; nucleotides outside the gene matches: 6. Template-switch 5'RACE cDNA synthesis added a 10-nucleotide unique molecular identifier. Every sequencing run returned over 190 million TCR-beta sequences, which were derived from 15-18 subjects. Each CDR3 protein is one row after TCRdb ran MiXCR on the 5' RACE reads. The sample holds about 82,000 distinct CDR3 sequences, approximately 2.8% seen once. The unsorted libraries had their origin in 2 million PBMCs stored at -80 C. This clonotype was found many times.

The chain joins TRBV9 to TRBJ2-7; 9 positions agree with TRBD1. The sequenced sample was PBMCs. The sequence was obtained from a woman aged 25 to 39 with multiple sclerosis. The DNA for the CDR3 is TGTGCCAGCAGCGTAGGAGGGACAGGGCCTCCCTACGAGCAGTACTTC. Translating it yields CASSVGGTGPPYEQYF.